Below, 2 T cell receptor beta chains from the same sample are listed, as sequenced in a study of T cells in Graves' hyperthyroidism and ophthalmopathy. The investigators amplified TCR beta CDR3 regions from RNA transcripts. Using the HTBI primer set, a first-round RT-PCR was run on the TCR CDR3. One entry per CDR3 protein, called by TCRdb with MiXCR from the multiplex PCR reads. Among about 560,000 distinct CDR3 sequences listed, roughly 17% were seen once. The sequenced sample consisted of blood. Every receptor here comes from a woman between 18 and 30 years old with Graves' hyperthyroidism.

This chain uses TRBV10-2 with TRBJ1-2, with D maybe TRBD1 (5 bases). Germline lookup yields CDR1 WSHSY and CDR2 SAAADI. The CDR3 is made up of 17 amino acids. The V and J ends lost 0 bases and 4 bases respectively, with 18 bases between them. CDR3 nucleotides: TGCGCCAGCAGTGAGTCATTGCCAGGGAGGATAGGCTATGGCTACACCTTC. Translated, it gives CASSESLPGRIGYGYTF.

This clonotype appeared a single time. The chain is built from TRBV2 and TRBJ2-2; D is uncertain. Germline values: CDR1 SNHLY, CDR2 FYNNEI. The CDR3 has 12 residues. V gave up 8 bases and J gave up 1 base, with 5 bases separating them. CDR3 coding DNA: TGTGCCAGCCCTCAGAACACCGGGGAGCTGTTTTTT. Translating gives CASPQNTGELFF.